This entry lists 15 T cell receptor beta chains sequenced from one sample in a study of blood T cell repertoires in COVID-19. TCRdb's copy holds only in-frame clones and misses some; the assay was immunoSEQ multiplex PCR. Among approximately 400,000 clones listed, approximately 93% were seen once. The material sequenced was PBMCs or T cells enriched from blood (not recorded which). Receptor source: a woman aged 40 to 50 who had been exposed to COVID-19.

The CDR3 region has the DNA TGTGCCAGCAGTCCGGGACAGAGAATGGGCAATCAGCCCCAGCATTTT. Amino acid sequence: CASSPGQRMGNQPQHF. The rearrangement links TRBV6-2 or TRBV6-3 to TRBJ1-5; TRBD1 agrees at 7 bases. Per the germline V gene, CDR1 is MNHEY and CDR2 is SVGEGT. With 5 bases clipped from V and 2 bases from J, the junction kept 9 bases outside the gene matches. The CDR3 covers 16 residues.

The count of this clone is one. J is TRBJ2-2 and V is TRBV24-1; D is possibly TRBD2 (5 bases). Trimming left V 6 bases short and J 5 bases short, with 9 bases between. Germline CDR1 and CDR2: KGHDR and SFDVKD. This CDR3 is built from 13 residues. CDR3 coding DNA: TGTGCCACCAGTCTTACTAGGACCGGGGAGCTGTTTTTT. Translated, it gives CATSLTRTGELFF.

The chain couples TRBV18 to TRBJ2-5, with D maybe TRBD2 (6 bases). The CDR3 extends over 11 amino acids. From germline, CDR1 is KGHSH and CDR2 LQKENI. The ends were cut back, 2 bases at V and 9 bases at J, with 7 bases in the middle. CDR3 nucleotides: TGTGCCAGCTCACCAGGGGAGGCCCAGTACTTC. This encodes CASSPGEAQYF.

This chain links TRBV15 with TRBJ2-5; 7 positions agree with TRBD2. The CDR3 length is 14 residues. V lost 7 bases and J lost 9; bases outside the gene matches: 14. The germline V gene encodes CDR1 LNHNV and CDR2 YYDKDF (reference sequence). In nucleotides, the CDR3 is TGTGCCACCACTCAGGGTCGGGAGGCGAGGTCCCAGTACTTC. Amino acid sequence: CATTQGREARSQYF. The variable domain in full, completed from reference TRBV15 and TRBJ2-5, reads DAMVIQNPRYQVTQFGKPVTLSCSQTLNHNVMYWYQQKSSQAPKLLFHYYDKDFNNEADTPDNFQSRRPNTSFCFLDIRSPGLGDTAMYLCATTQGREARSQYFGPGTRLLVL.

This clone was recorded a few times. The J gene is TRBJ1-1, the V gene TRBV7-8, with D possibly TRBD1 on 5 matching bases. Germline assignment: CDR1 SGHVS and CDR2 FQNEAQ. V shed 5 bases and J shed 0 bases, with 13 bases lying between them. CDR3 size: 15 residues. The chain's CDR3 is CASSEYRLLNTEAFF. The CDR3 nucleotides read TGTGCCAGCAGCGAATACAGGCTATTGAACACTGAAGCTTTCTTT. Using reference TRBV7-8 and TRBJ1-1 for the parts outside the CDR3, the full variable domain is GAGVSQSPRYKVAKRGQDVALRCDPISGHVSLFWYQQALGQGPEFLTYFQNEAQLDKSGLPSDRFFAERPEGSVSTLKIQRTQQEDSAVYLCASSEYRLLNTEAFFGQGTRLTVV.

Concerning this clone: Other DNA sequences in this sample translate to the same CDR3. The chain combines TRBV5-1 with TRBJ2-5, with TRBD1 matching 8 bases. With V trimmed by 3 bases and J by 5 bases, 6 bases remained unmatched. Germline assignment: CDR1 SGHRS and CDR2 YFSETQ. This CDR3 is built from 14 residues. CDR3 sequence: CASSSGQGQETQYF. DNA for the CDR3: TGCGCCAGCAGCTCTGGACAGGGCCAGGAGACCCAGTACTTC.

V and J are TRBV15 and TRBJ2-2, with D possibly being TRBD1 (5 bases). Germline-derived CDR1 and CDR2 are LNHNV and YYDKDF (reference sequence). The V end was cut by 0 bases, the J end by 6 bases, with 8 bases between. The CDR3 is made up of 14 amino acids. CDR3 bases: TGTGCCACCAGCAGAGACAGGGTACCCGGGGAGCTGTTTTTT. Translating gives CATSRDRVPGELFF.

The chain combines TRBV19 with TRBJ2-2; 7 nucleotides match TRBD1. This CDR3 has 16 amino acids. Germline CDR1 is LNHDA and CDR2 is SQIVND (reference sequence). Trimming cost V 4 bases and J 4 bases; bases outside gene matches: 9. CDR3 amino acids: CASSSTGTAITGELFF. In nucleotides, the CDR3 is TGTGCCAGTAGTAGTACCGGGACAGCGATCACCGGGGAGCTGTTTTTT.

The rearrangement uses TRBV19 and TRBJ1-2; tentatively, D is TRBD1 (5 bases). The CDR3 totals 14 residues. Germline V gene sequence: CDR1 LNHDA, CDR2 SQIVND (reference sequence). V was cut by 5 bases and J by 1 base, with 11 bases left in between. The DNA for the CDR3 is TGTGCCAGTAGTGAAGCAGGGATTAACTATGGCTACACCTTC. This translates into CASSEAGINYGYTF. The full variable domain, in which reference TRBV19 and TRBJ1-2 provide the parts outside the CDR3, is DGGITQSPKYLFRKEGQNVTLSCEQNLNHDAMYWYRQDPGQGLRLIYYSQIVNDFQKGDIAEGYSVSREKKESFPLTVTSAQKNPTAFYLCASSEAGINYGYTFGSGTRLTVV.

The chain links TRBV12-3 or TRBV12-4 to TRBJ1-5; no clear D. The CDR3 is 12 residues long. Trimming stripped 5 bases from V and 4 bases from J, with 6 bases between. This chain's CDR3 is CASSAKNQPQHF. In DNA, the CDR3 is TGTGCCAGCAGTGCTAAAAATCAGCCCCAGCATTTT.

The chain is built from TRBV5-1 and TRBJ1-1; D gene uncertain. Per germline, CDR1 SGHRS and CDR2 YFSETQ. The V gene lost 7 bases and the J gene lost 5 bases, with 15 bases spanning the gap. The CDR3 covers 13 residues. CDR3: CASRLEPRTEAFF. In nucleotides, the CDR3 is TGCGCCAGCCGACTTGAACCGAGAACTGAAGCTTTCTTT.

This chain joins TRBV5-6 and TRBJ1-2, with 9 bases that match TRBD1. Germline lookup yields CDR1 SGHDT and CDR2 YYEEEE. This CDR3 is built from 17 residues. Germline trimming cut 4 bases from V and 2 bases from J; bases unmatched to any gene: 12. The CDR3, as DNA: TGTGCCAGCAGCATAACTAGGGACAGGGTTGCCAACTATGGCTACACCTTC. Encoded protein: CASSITRDRVANYGYTF.

The chain joins TRBV19 to TRBJ2-1; 12 nucleotides line up with TRBD2. J gave up 7 bases and V 8 bases, and 9 bases lay outside the gene matches. Germline loops: CDR1 LNHDA, CDR2 SQIVND (reference sequence). This CDR3 has 15 residues. The chain's CDR3 is CASRPRTSGVNEQFF. The CDR3 DNA is TGTGCCAGTCGACCTCGGACTAGCGGGGTTAATGAGCAGTTCTTC.

In its sample, this clone was seen a few times. The chain employs TRBV2 and TRBJ1-5; D possibly corresponds to TRBD1 (6 bases). V dropped 7 bases and J dropped 5 bases, with 18 bases sitting between them. CDR1 and CDR2 (germline): SNHLY, FYNNEI. This CDR3 region has 15 residues. The DNA for the CDR3 is TGTGCCAGCACCATCAGAGGGGGGGCGGATCAGCCCCAGCATTTT. Amino acids: CASTIRGGADQPQHF.

The chain recombines TRBV5-1 with TRBJ2-1, with TRBD2 identical over 11 bases. The V segment lost 0 bases and the J segment 5 bases; nucleotides outside the gene matches: 16. This CDR3 has 20 residues. The germline V gene encodes CDR1 SGHRS and CDR2 YFSETQ. CDR3 sequence (DNA): TGCGCCAGCAGCTTGGTTGGTGGTGTCGGGCTAGCGGGGGGAAACAATGAGCAGTTCTTC. Its protein product is CASSLVGGVGLAGGNNEQFF.